This T cell receptor beta chain was found in a study of T cell responses to AZD1222 COVID-19 vaccine. Regarding the study as a whole: Among the donors, most were white British and more were female, and clonal diversity was possibly underestimated. Per reports, nearly half of all spike-specific TCRs target regions that are unmutated in variants.

The V end was cut by 7 bases, the J end by 8 bases, with 17 bases between. The CDR3 extends over 13 amino acids. Per germline, CDR1 MNHNY and CDR2 SVGAGI (reference sequence). About this clone itself: Its matching antigen is unknown.

Sequencing was performed with immunoSEQ multiplex PCR; in TCRdb, only in-frame clones are kept and a portion is missing. The sample consists of around 67,000 clones, 83% of them appearing once. Sequenced here: peripheral blood, sampled 28 days after the second AZD1222 dose. This TCR was sampled from an adult who received the AZD1222 COVID-19 vaccine. The V gene is TRBV6-6, the J gene TRBJ1-2; the D is unclear. The DNA of the CDR3 is TGTGCCAGCACCTCCGGGCCCGGGATAGGCTACACCTTC. It translates to CASTSGPGIGYTF.